This T cell receptor (beta chain) was sequenced during a study of CD8+ T cells in alopecia areata. The treatment denotes: oral pan-JAK inhibitor, 5-10 mg twice daily. RNA, once extracted, was reverse transcribed into cDNA for use as the sequencing template. The data were produced by immunoSEQ multiplex PCR, yet TCRdb's version contains in-frame clones alone and is incomplete. The sample contains around 150,000 clones, around 82% of which appear only once. The CDR3 consists of 14 residues. Trimming cost V 3 bases and J 6 bases; bases outside gene matches: 4. The V gene's germline CDR1 is LNHDA and CDR2 SQIVND (reference sequence).

Material: CD8+ T cells sorted from blood, obtained at week 4, from a patient treated with tofacitinib. The chain is built from TRBV19 and TRBJ2-1, with 8 bases matching TRBD1. The clonotype comes from a human donor with alopecia areata. The chain's CDR3 is CASSIGTGSNEQFF. The CDR3 region has the DNA TGTGCCAGTAGTATCGGGACAGGATCCAATGAGCAGTTCTTC. The whole variable domain, remainder taken from reference TRBV19 and TRBJ2-1, is DGGITQSPKYLFRKEGQNVTLSCEQNLNHDAMYWYRQDPGQGLRLIYYSQIVNDFQKGDIAEGYSVSREKKESFPLTVTSAQKNPTAFYLCASSIGTGSNEQFFGPGTRLTVL.